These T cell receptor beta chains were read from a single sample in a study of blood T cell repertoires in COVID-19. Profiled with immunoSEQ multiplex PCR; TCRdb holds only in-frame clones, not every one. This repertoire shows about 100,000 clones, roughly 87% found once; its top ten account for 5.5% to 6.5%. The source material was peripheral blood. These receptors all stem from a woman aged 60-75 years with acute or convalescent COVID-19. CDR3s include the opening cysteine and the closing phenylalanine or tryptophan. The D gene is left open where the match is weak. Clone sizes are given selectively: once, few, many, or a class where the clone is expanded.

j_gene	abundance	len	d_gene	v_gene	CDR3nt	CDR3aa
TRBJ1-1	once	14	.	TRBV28	TGTGCCAGCAGTATACCCAGGGGATACACTGAAGCTTTCTTT	CASSIPRGYTEAFF
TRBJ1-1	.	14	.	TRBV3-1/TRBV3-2	TGTGCCAGCAGCCAAGACTCCGGGTGGACTGAAGCTTTCTTT	CASSQDSGWTEAFF
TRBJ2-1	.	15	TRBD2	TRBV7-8	TGTGCCAGCAGCTTAGAGCGTCTAGCGGGCTCAGTTTGGTTCTTC	CASSLERLAGSVWFF
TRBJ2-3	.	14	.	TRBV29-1	TGCAGCGTTTCCGGACTGGATAGCACAGATACGCAGTATTTT	CSVSGLDSTDTQYF
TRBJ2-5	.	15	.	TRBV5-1	TGCGCCAGCAGCTTCTCACAACAAGACACGAAAGCCCAGTACTTC	CASSFSQQDTKAQYF
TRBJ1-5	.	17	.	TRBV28	TGTGCCAGCAGTGGTCCGCCTTACGAGTGGAGCAATCAGCCCCAGCATTTT	CASSGPPYEWSNQPQHF
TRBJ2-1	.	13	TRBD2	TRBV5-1	TGCGCGTCGGGACTAGAAAGGTACAATGAGCAGTTCTTC	CASGLERYNEQFF
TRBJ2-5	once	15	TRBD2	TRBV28	TGTGCCAGCAGTTTAGTAGCGGGAGTTGAAGAGACCCAGTACTTC	CASSLVAGVEETQYF
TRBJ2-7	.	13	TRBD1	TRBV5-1	TGCGCCAGCAGCCCAGGGACAGGTTTAGAGCAGTACTTC	CASSPGTGLEQYF
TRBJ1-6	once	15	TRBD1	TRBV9	TGTGCCAGCAGCCCCCGGACAGGGGATAATTCACCCCTCCACTTT	CASSPRTGDNSPLHF
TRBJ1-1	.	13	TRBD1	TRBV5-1	TGCGCCAGCAGCTTTACAGGGGGCGAAGAGGCTTTCTTT	CASSFTGGEEAFF
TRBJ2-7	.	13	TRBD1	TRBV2	TGTGCCGGAGGACAGGGGCTAATGGACGAGCAGTACTTC	CAGGQGLMDEQYF
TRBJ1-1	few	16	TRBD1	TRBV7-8	TGTGCCAGCAGCTCGAACAGGGGCCTACCCGGCTCTGAAGCTTTCTTT	CASSSNRGLPGSEAFF
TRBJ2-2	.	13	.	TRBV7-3	TGTGCCAGCAGCTTGCAGGGTGCCGGGGAGCTGTTTTTT	CASSLQGAGELFF
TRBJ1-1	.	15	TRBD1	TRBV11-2	TGTGCCAGCAGCCCCAGGGACAGGGATCACACTGAAGCTTTCTTT	CASSPRDRDHTEAFF
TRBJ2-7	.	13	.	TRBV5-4	TGTGCCAGCAGCTCCGTAAACAGAGACGAGCAGTACTTC	CASSSVNRDEQYF
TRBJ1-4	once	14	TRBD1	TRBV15	TGTGCCACCAGCAGAGAGACAGGGCCTGAAAAACTGTTTTTT	CATSRETGPEKLFF
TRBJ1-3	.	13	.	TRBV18	TGTGCCAGCTCACCACCTAATGGAAACACCATATATTTT	CASSPPNGNTIYF
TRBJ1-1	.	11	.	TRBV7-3	TGTGCCAGCAGCTTACTCACTGAAGCTTTCTTT	CASSLLTEAFF
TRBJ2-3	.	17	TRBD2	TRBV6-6	TGTGCCAGCAGTCGACCGGGACTAGCGGGAGATTCAGATACGCAGTATTTT	CASSRPGLAGDSDTQYF
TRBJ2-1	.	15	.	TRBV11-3	TGTGCCAGCAGTTTACAGGGCTTTTCCTACAATGAGCAGTTCTTC	CASSLQGFSYNEQFF
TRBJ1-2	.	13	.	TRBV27	TGTGCCAGCACCGACCGAGGACAAGGGGGCTACACCTTC	CASTDRGQGGYTF
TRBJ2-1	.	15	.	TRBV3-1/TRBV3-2	TGTGCCAGCAGTCTCTGGACAGCGGTCCCCAATGAGCAGTTCTTC	CASSLWTAVPNEQFF
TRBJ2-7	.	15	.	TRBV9	TGTGCCAGCAGCGTCGGCCCCCTGGACAACTACGAGCAGTACTTC	CASSVGPLDNYEQYF
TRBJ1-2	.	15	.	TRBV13	TGTGCCAGCAGATCAATGGACAGACCTAACTATGGCTACACCTTC	CASRSMDRPNYGYTF
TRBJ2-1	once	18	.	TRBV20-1	TGCAGTGCTAGTGGCGCGGGCCAAAGTTCTATGGAGCACAATGAGCAGTTCTTC	CSASGAGQSSMEHNEQFF
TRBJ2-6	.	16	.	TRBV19	TGTGCCAGTAGCCCCGAGGATAGCTCTGGGGCCAACGTCCTGACTTTC	CASSPEDSSGANVLTF
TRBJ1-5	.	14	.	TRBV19	TGTGCCAGTAGTATTAGCAATAGCAATCAGCCCCAGCATTTT	CASSISNSNQPQHF
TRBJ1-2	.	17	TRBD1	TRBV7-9	TGTGCCAGCAGCCTCCCAGGAGCATTGGACAGGGCTGGTGGCTACACCTTC	CASSLPGALDRAGGYTF